This T cell receptor beta chain appears in the sequencing data of a study of shared clonotypes between healthy human individuals. Germline CDR1 is MRHNA and CDR2 is SNTAGT. This CDR3 contains 15 residues. The ends were cut back, 10 bases at V and 0 bases at J, with 16 bases in the middle. The assay was immunoSEQ multiplex PCR, and TCRdb's table has in-frame clones only and misses some. Here the sample spans about 120,000 clones, about 63% being singletons. As for this clone: The antigen remains unidentified.

Study-level points and caveats: The sharing of approximately 5.1% of naive CD4 clonotypes was seen across a few donors. Larger estimated richness was generally recorded for naive subsets relative to memory subsets.

The sequencing input was memory CD8+ T cells sorted from blood. Subset defined: CD45RO+ cells pooled with CCR7-negative TemRA cells. This TCR was recovered from a woman under 40 in good health. The V gene is TRBV6-4, the J gene TRBJ2-1; D possibly matches TRBD1 or TRBD2 (5 bases each). The CDR3 DNA reads TGTGCCACAGGGAGTAGCTTTAGCTCCTACAATGAGCAGTTCTTC. This sequence encodes CATGSSFSSYNEQFF.